This T cell receptor (beta chain) was identified in a study of blood T cell repertoires in COVID-19. Study as a whole: Acute and convalescent COVID-19 samples came from the United States, Italy and Spain. T cells, B-cell-depleted T cells, or PBMCs provided the cDNA or gDNA that served as material.

This clone was seen just once. Study processing details: Quantification of nucleated cells was approximated via reference gene primer amplification. Assay: immunoSEQ multiplex PCR; the TCRdb copy retains only in-frame clones and omits some. V and J calls and clone size are those listed in that table; D and trimming were worked out from the DNA. This table holds 85,000 to 95,000 clones, approximately 89% found once. The V segment lost 6 bases and the J segment 10 bases; nucleotides outside the gene matches: 11. The length of the CDR3 is 13 residues. This rearrangement joins TRBV12-3 or TRBV12-4 to TRBJ2-5; 7 bases are a match to TRBD1. The source of this sequence is a man aged 60 to 69 with acute or convalescent COVID-19. Sequencing was done on a sample of peripheral blood. The CDR3 DNA sequence: TGTGCCAGCAGAACTACAGGGGTTGGGGACCAGTACTTC. It codes for CASRTTGVGDQYF.